Listed below are T cell receptor beta chains from one sample, sequenced in a study of shared clonotypes between healthy human individuals. Sequencing was performed with immunoSEQ multiplex PCR; in TCRdb, only in-frame clones are kept and a portion is missing. The sample records 2 million to 2.5 million clones, 93% being singletons. Sequencing was done on a sample of naive CD4+ T cells from PBMCs. The receptors come from a young man in good health. Some clones in this sample may be carry-over from other donors' samples. CDR3s include the opening cysteine and the closing phenylalanine or tryptophan. The order of the fields is CDR3 DNA, CDR3 protein, V gene, clone size, J gene, D gene. A D gene is named only where the DNA matches it firmly. Only some rows state a clone size, as once, few, many or a class for expanded clones.

DNA: TGTGCCAGCAGACAGCCCGGGGGCGGGAAGACCCAGTACTTC
CDR3: CASRQPGGGKTQYF
V: TRBV7-2
size: -
J: TRBJ2-5
D: -

DNA: TGTGCCAGCAGCTTAACAGGGGCAGACCCTGAAGCTTTCTTT
CDR3: CASSLTGADPEAFF
V: TRBV7-9
size: -
J: TRBJ1-1
D: TRBD1

DNA: TGCGCCAGCAGTGCATATGGGGATGAGCAGTTCTTC
CDR3: CASSAYGDEQFF
V: TRBV10-1
size: -
J: TRBJ2-1
D: -

DNA: TGTGCCAGCAGACTAAGAGCAGGGCTCACTGAAGCTTTCTTT
CDR3: CASRLRAGLTEAFF
V: TRBV13
size: once
J: TRBJ1-1
D: -

DNA: TGTGCCAGCAGCTTGTCTATTTGGGACTTAACCTACGAGCAGTACTTC
CDR3: CASSLSIWDLTYEQYF
V: TRBV7-9
size: -
J: TRBJ2-7
D: -

DNA: TGTGCCAGCAGCCCCGGGATATACAATGAGCAGTTCTTC
CDR3: CASSPGIYNEQFF
V: TRBV9
size: -
J: TRBJ2-1
D: -

DNA: TGTGCCAGCAGTTCGTCGGACAGGGGGAGCAATCAGCCCCAGCATTTT
CDR3: CASSSSDRGSNQPQHF
V: TRBV6-6
size: -
J: TRBJ1-5
D: TRBD1

DNA: TGCGCCAGCAGCCCGGGACAGGGGGATAATAGCAATCAGCCCCAGCATTTT
CDR3: CASSPGQGDNSNQPQHF
V: TRBV5-1
size: -
J: TRBJ1-5
D: TRBD1

DNA: TGTGCCAGCAGTCGGAGACAGGGGTCTGGCTACACCTTC
CDR3: CASSRRQGSGYTF
V: TRBV9
size: once
J: TRBJ1-2
D: TRBD1

DNA: TGTGCCAGCAGCGCCGGGACTCCGTACGAGCAGTACTTC
CDR3: CASSAGTPYEQYF
V: TRBV9
size: -
J: TRBJ2-7
D: -

DNA: TGCGCCAGCAGCCAGGCTGGGTTTGGGGTTGGTGAAAAACTGTTTTTT
CDR3: CASSQAGFGVGEKLFF
V: TRBV4-1
size: -
J: TRBJ1-4
D: -

DNA: TGTGCCAGCTCATCTAGCCTTGGGACCTACGAGCAGTACTTC
CDR3: CASSSSLGTYEQYF
V: TRBV18
size: -
J: TRBJ2-7
D: -

DNA: TGTGCCAGCACCGATCGCCGGGACGCCGTTAACTATGGCTACACCTTC
CDR3: CASTDRRDAVNYGYTF
V: TRBV5-4
size: -
J: TRBJ1-2
D: -

DNA: TGTGCCAGCAGCTTACTACCTGGGACTACCTACGAGCAGTACTTC
CDR3: CASSLLPGTTYEQYF
V: TRBV11-2
size: -
J: TRBJ2-7
D: TRBD2

DNA: TGTGCCAGCAGTTCCGACAGGGGGTACACCGGGGAGCTGTTTTTT
CDR3: CASSSDRGYTGELFF
V: TRBV6-5
size: -
J: TRBJ2-2
D: TRBD1

DNA: TGCGCCAGCAGCTTGTCCCCTACCGAAGCCGATACGCAGTATTTT
CDR3: CASSLSPTEADTQYF
V: TRBV5-1
size: -
J: TRBJ2-3
D: -

DNA: TGTGCCAGCAGTTACCCCCAGGGGAATGAGCAGTTCTTC
CDR3: CASSYPQGNEQFF
V: TRBV6-6
size: -
J: TRBJ2-1
D: -

DNA: TGTGCCAGCAGCTTAAACGGGGTCGTGGCTAGCGAAGCTTTCTTT
CDR3: CASSLNGVVASEAFF
V: TRBV7-3
size: -
J: TRBJ1-1
D: -

DNA: TGTGCCAGCAGCCGGGACGCGGTGAGCTACGAGCAGTACTTC
CDR3: CASSRDAVSYEQYF
V: TRBV5-4
size: -
J: TRBJ2-7
D: -

DNA: TGTGCCAGCAGCTTGAAATACAAAAACATTCAGTACTTC
CDR3: CASSLKYKNIQYF
V: TRBV28
size: -
J: TRBJ2-4
D: -